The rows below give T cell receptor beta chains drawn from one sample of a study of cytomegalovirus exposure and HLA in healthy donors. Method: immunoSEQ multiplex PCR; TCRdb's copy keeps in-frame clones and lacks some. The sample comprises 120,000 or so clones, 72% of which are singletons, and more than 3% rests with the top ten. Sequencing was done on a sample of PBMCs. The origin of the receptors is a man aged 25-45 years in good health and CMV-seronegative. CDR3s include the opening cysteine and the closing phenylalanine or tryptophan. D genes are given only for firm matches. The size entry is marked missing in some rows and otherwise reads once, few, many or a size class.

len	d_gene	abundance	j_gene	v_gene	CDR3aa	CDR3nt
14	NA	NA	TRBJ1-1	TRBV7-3	CASSRNNNQNKAFF	TGTGCCAGCAGCCGAAATAACAATCAGAACAAAGCTTTCTTT
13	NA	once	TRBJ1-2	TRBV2	CASSPDSNYGYTF	TGTGCCAGCAGTCCTGACAGCAACTATGGCTACACCTTC
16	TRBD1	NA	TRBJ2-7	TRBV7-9	CASSPAGTGRVDEQYF	TGTGCCAGCAGCCCCGCAGGGACAGGGAGGGTGGACGAGCAGTACTTC
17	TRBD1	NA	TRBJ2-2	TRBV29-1	CSVVGDRGYLGTGELFF	TGCAGCGTTGTGGGGGACAGGGGTTATCTCGGAACCGGGGAGCTGTTTTTT
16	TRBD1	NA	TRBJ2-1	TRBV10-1	CASSESDRLTYNEQFF	TGCGCCAGCAGTGAGTCGGACAGGCTCACCTACAATGAGCAGTTCTTC
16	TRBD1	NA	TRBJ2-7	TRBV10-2	CASSPGQALASYEQYF	TGCGCCAGCAGCCCCGGACAGGCTTTAGCGTCCTACGAGCAGTACTTC
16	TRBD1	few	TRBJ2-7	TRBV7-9	CASSPLTGGKSYEQYF	TGTGCCAGCAGCCCTCTGACAGGGGGAAAATCCTACGAGCAGTACTTC
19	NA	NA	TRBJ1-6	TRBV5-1	CASSIATPRTLKAHSPLHF	TGCGCCAGCAGCATCGCGACTCCACGGACACTTAAGGCACATTCACCCCTCCACTTT
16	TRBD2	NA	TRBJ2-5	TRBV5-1	CASSPLTSGGQETQYF	TGCGCCAGCAGCCCATTGACTAGCGGGGGTCAAGAGACCCAGTACTTC
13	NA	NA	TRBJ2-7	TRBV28	CASSLHTAGEQYF	TGTGCCAGCAGTTTACATACGGCGGGGGAGCAGTACTTC
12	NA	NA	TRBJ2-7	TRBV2	CASSEGFYEQYF	TGTGCCAGCAGTGAGGGCTTCTACGAGCAGTACTTC
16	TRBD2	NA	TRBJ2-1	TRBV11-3	CASSLVGGGAVNEQFF	TGTGCCAGCAGCTTAGTAGGCGGGGGGGCTGTCAATGAGCAGTTCTTC
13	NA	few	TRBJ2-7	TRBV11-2	CASSLDQLDRPVF	TGTGCCAGCAGCTTAGATCAATTAGACAGGCCCGTTTTC